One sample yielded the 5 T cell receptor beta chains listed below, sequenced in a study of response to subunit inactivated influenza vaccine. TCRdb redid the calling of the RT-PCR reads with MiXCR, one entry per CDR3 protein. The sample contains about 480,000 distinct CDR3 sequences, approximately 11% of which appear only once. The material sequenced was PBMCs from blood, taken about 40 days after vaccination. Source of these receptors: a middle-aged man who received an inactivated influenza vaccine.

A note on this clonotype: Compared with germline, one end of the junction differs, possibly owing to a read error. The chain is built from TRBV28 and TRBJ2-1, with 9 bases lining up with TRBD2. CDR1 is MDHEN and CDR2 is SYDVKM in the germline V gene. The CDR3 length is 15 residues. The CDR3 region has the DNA TGTGCCTGCAGGAGTAGCGGGGGCTCCTACAATGAGCAGTTCTTC. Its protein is CACRSSGGSYNEQFF. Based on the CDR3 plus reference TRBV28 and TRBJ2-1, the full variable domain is DVKVTQSSRYLVKRTGEKVFLECVQDMDHENMFWYRQDPGLGLRLIYFSYDVKMKEKGDIPEGYSVSREKKERFSLILESASTNQTSMYLCACRSSGGSYNEQFFGPGTRLTVL.

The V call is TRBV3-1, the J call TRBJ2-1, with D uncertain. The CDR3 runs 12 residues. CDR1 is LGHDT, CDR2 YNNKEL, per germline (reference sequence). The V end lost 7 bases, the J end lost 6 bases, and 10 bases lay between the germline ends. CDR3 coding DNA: TGTGCCAGCACCGACGACACCAATGAGCAGTTCTTC. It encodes CASTDDTNEQFF.

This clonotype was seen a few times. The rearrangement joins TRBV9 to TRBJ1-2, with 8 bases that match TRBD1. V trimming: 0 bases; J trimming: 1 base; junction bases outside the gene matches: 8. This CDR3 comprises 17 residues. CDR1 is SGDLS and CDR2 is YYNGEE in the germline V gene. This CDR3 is CASSVAAGGKINYGYTF. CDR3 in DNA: TGTGCCAGCAGCGTAGCGGCAGGGGGCAAAATTAACTATGGCTACACCTTC.

The CDR3 here is CASSLAVGNTGELFF. CDR3 nucleotide sequence: TGCGCCAGCAGCTTGGCCGTGGGGAACACCGGGGAGCTGTTTTTT. The chain joins TRBV5-1 to TRBJ2-2, with D unresolved. The germline V and J ends were trimmed by 0 bases and 1 base, with 7 bases remaining between them. This CDR3 is 15 amino acids long. Germline V gene data show CDR1 as SGHRS and CDR2 as YFSETQ. Variable domain in full (rest from reference TRBV5-1 and TRBJ2-2): KAGVTQTPRYLIKTRGQQVTLSCSPISGHRSVSWYQQTPGQGLQFLFEYFSETQRNKGNFPGRFSGRQFSNSRSEMNVSTLELGDSALYLCASSLAVGNTGELFFGEGSRLTVL.

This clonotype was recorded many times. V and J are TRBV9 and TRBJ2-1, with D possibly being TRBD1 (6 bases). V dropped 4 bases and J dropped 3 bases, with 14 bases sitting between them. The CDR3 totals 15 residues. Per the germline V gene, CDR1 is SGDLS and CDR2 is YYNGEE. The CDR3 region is CASSIGQSYYNEQFF. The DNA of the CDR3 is TGTGCCAGCAGCATCGGACAGAGTTACTACAATGAGCAGTTCTTC.